This T cell receptor beta chain was found in a study of cytomegalovirus exposure and HLA in healthy donors. Study-level results: Three chains tied to CMV proved CMV antigen-specific in vitro. Several of the most significant clusters appeared, in a later analysis, to be linked to common viral pathogens.

CDR3 length: 13 amino acids. J lost 0 bases, V lost 8 bases, and 3 bases had no gene match. The germline V gene encodes CDR1 WSHSY and CDR2 SAAADI. Turning to this clone: Its antigen remains unidentified.

PCR primers comprised 60 Vbeta and 13 Jbeta primers. Profiled with immunoSEQ multiplex PCR; TCRdb holds only in-frame clones, not every one. This sample has hundreds of thousands of clones, with about 79% found just once. The chain has TRBV10-2 and TRBJ2-7; 8 bases map to TRBD1. The sample was PBMCs. This TCR was sampled from a male donor in good health and CMV-seronegative. For the CDR3, the DNA is TGCGCCAGCCGGGACAGGAGCTCCTACGAGCAGTACTTC. Encoded protein: CASRDRSSYEQYF.